This TCR beta chain was obtained from a study of Ad26.COV2.S vaccination and SARS-CoV-2 variants. Turning to the study itself: Ad26.COV2.S, an intramuscular injection, was given once or twice 56 days apart.

Profiled with immunoSEQ multiplex PCR; TCRdb holds only in-frame clones, not every one. The profile shows about 350,000 clones, approximately 86% of them singletons. The CDR3 sequence is 13 residues long. The V segment lost 5 bases and the J segment 7 bases; nucleotides outside the gene matches: 4. Germline CDR1 is MNHEY and CDR2 is SVGEGT. This sample's treatment: around 19 received Ad26.COV2.S at low or high dose, single or two shots; several received placebo; per-sample allocation not given. Day 63 following the first vaccine or placebo injection was when the samples were taken. The TCR comes from a person between 18 and 59 years old who received the Ad26.COV2.S COVID-19 vaccine or a placebo. Sequencing was performed on peripheral blood, taken in a trial of Ad26.COV2.S vaccine versus placebo. V usage is TRBV6-2 or TRBV6-3 and J usage is TRBJ2-2, with TRBD1 matching 7 bases. The DNA for the CDR3 is TGTGCCAGCAGTCAGACAGGGATCGGGGAGCTGTTTTTT. Its translation: CASSQTGIGELFF.